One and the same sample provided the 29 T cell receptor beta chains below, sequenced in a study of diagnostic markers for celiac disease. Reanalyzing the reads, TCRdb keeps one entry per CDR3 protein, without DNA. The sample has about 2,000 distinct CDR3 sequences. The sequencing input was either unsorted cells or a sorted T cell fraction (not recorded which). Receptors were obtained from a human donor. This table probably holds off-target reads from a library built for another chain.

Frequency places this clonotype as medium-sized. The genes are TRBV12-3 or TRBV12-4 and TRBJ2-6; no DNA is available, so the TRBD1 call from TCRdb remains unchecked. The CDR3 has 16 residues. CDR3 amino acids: CASSAEGVSGANVLTF.

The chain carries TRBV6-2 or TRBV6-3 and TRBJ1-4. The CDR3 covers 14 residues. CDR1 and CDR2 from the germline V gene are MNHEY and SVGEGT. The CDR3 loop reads CASSYSGSGEKLFF.

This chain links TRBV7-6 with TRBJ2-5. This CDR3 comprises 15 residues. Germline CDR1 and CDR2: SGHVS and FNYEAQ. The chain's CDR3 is CASSLFARLQETQYF. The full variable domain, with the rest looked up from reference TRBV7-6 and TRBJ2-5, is GAGVSQSPRYKVTKRGQDVALRCDPISGHVSLYWYRQALGQGPEFLTYFNYEAQQDKSGLPNDRFSAERPEGSISTLTIQRTEQRDSAMYRCASSLFARLQETQYFGPGTRLLVL.

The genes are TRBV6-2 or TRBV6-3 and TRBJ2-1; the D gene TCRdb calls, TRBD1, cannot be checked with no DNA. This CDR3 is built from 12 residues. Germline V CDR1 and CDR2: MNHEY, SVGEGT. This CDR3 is CASSYSAIGEFF.

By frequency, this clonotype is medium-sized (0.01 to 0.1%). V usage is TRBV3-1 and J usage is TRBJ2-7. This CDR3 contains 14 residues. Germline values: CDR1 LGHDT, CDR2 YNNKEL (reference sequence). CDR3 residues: CASSQGPLSYEQYF.

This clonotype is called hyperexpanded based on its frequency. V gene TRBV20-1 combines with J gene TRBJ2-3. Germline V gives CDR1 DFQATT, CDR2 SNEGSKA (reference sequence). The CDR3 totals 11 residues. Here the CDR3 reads CSARTYDTQYF.

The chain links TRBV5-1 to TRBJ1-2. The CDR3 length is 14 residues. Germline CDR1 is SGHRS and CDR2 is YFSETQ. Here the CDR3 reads CASSLEGPLYGYTF.

This CDR3 is CASSQEVASYYGYTF. This chain uses TRBV3-1 with TRBJ1-2. The CDR3 has 15 residues. The germline gives CDR1 LGHDT, CDR2 YNNKEL (reference sequence).

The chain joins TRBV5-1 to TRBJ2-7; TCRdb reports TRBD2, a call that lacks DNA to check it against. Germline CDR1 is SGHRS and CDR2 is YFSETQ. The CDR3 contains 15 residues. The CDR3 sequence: CASSLVGSGGNEQYF.

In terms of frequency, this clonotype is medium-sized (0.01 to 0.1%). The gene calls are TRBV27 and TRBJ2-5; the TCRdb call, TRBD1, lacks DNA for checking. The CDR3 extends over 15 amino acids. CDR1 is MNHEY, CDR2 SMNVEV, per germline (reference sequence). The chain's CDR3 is CASKAMGGIGETQYF.

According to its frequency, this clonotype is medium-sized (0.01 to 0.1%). CDR3 amino acids: CASSSGSSGFTDTQYF. The V and J genes are TRBV27 and TRBJ2-3; TCRdb outputs TRBD2, but without DNA this stays unchecked. This CDR3 contains 16 residues. Germline values: CDR1 MNHEY, CDR2 SMNVEV (reference sequence).

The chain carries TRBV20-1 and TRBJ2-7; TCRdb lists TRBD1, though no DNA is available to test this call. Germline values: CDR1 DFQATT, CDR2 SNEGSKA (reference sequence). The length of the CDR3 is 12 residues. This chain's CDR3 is CSAQEGRDEQYF.

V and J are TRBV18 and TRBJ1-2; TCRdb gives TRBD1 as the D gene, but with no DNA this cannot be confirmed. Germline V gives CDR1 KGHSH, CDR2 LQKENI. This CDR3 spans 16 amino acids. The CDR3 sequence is CASSPPTAGQAYGYTF.

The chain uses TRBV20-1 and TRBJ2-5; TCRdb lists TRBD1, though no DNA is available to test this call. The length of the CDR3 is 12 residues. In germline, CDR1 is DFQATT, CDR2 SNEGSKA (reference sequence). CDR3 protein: CSAPNREQTQYF.

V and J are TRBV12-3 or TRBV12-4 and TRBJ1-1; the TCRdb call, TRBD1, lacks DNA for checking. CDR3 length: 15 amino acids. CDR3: CASSSYGQGNTEAFF.

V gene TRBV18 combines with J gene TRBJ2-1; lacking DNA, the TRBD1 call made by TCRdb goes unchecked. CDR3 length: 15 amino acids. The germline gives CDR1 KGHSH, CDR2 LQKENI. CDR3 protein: CASSNVREQVNEQFF.

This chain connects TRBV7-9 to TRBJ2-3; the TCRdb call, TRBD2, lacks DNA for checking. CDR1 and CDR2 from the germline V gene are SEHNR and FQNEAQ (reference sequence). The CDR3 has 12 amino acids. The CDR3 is CASSYSSYTQYF. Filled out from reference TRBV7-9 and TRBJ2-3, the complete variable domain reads DTGVSQNPRHKITKRGQNVTFRCDPISEHNRLYWYRQTLGQGPEFLTYFQNEAQLEKSRLLSDRFSAERPKGSFSTLEIQRTEQGDSAMYLCASSYSSYTQYFGPGTRLTVL.

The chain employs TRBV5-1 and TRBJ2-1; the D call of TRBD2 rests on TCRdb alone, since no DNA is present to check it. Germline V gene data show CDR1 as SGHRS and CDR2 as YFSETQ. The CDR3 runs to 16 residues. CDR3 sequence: CASSLFSGGTYNEQFF.

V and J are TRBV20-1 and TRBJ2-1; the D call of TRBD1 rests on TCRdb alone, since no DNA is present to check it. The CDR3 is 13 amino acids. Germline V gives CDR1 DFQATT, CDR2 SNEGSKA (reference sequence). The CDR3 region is CSAPVALGARQFF.

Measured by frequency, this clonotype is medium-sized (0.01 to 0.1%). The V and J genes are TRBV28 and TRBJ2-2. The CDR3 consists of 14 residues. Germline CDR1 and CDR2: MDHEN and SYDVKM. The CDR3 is CASSSLKPPGELFF.

The CDR3 spells CANRAFSGNTIYF. V usage is TRBV2 and J usage is TRBJ1-3. Germline CDR1 is SNHLY and CDR2 is FYNNEI. The CDR3 covers 13 residues.

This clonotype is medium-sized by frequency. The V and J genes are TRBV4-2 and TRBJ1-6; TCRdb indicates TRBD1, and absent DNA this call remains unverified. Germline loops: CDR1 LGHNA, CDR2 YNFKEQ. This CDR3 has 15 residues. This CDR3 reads CASSQVVQGRSPLHF.

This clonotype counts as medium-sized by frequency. This chain's CDR3 is CASSLMGASDTGELFF. The J gene is TRBJ2-2, the V gene TRBV5-1; TCRdb gives TRBD1 as the D gene, but with no DNA this cannot be confirmed. From germline, CDR1 is SGHRS and CDR2 YFSETQ. CDR3 size: 16 residues.

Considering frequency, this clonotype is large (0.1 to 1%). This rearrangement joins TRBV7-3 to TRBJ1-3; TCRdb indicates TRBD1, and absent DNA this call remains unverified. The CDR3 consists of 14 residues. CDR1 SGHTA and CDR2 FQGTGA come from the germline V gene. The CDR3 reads CASSTGTGGNTIYF.

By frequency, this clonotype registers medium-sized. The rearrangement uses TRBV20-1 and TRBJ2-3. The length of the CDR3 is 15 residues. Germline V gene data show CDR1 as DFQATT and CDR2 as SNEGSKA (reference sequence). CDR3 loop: CSARKFSTSTDTQYF.

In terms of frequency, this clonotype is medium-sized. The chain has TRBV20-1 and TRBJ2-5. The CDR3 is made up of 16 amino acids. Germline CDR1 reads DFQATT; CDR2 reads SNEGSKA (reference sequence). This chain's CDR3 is CSARVRPGGRTETQYF.

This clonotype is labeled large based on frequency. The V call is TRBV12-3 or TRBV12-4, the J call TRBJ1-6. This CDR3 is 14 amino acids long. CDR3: CASTERDPNSPLHF.

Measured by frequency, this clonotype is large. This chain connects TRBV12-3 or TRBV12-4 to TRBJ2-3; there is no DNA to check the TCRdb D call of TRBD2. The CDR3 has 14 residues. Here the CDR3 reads CAIDSGGLTDTQYF.

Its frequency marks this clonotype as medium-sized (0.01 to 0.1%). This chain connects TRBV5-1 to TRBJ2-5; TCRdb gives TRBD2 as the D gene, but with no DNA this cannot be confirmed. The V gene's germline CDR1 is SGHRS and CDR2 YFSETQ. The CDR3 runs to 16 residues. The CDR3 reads CASSRMSGGGQETQYF.